This entry lists 26 T cell receptor beta chains sequenced from one sample in a study of memory CD8 T cells in hepatitis C reinfection. Stated time point: late/post reinfection, 12 to 24 weeks after detection. No in vitro expansion preceded TCR sequencing of the sorted cells. Profiling relied on immunoSEQ multiplex PCR, and the TCRdb table lists in-frame clones only, not all of them. The profile shows some 46,000 clones, approximately 89% of them singletons. Sequencing used naive CD8+ T cells sorted from blood. These receptors all stem from a man aged 18 to 30 with hepatitis C virus infection.

This rearrangement joins TRBV7-6 to TRBJ2-7; 7 nucleotides line up with TRBD1. Per germline, CDR1 SGHVS and CDR2 FNYEAQ. The CDR3 has 14 residues. After removal of 4 bases from V and 6 bases from J, the junction contained 9 bases not matched to a gene. The CDR3 loop is CASSSRTGRLEQYF. The DNA of the CDR3 is TGTGCCAGCAGCTCTCGGACAGGCCGGCTCGAGCAGTACTTC. Together with reference TRBV7-6 and TRBJ2-7, the CDR3 gives the full variable domain: GAGVSQSPRYKVTKRGQDVALRCDPISGHVSLYWYRQALGQGPEFLTYFNYEAQQDKSGLPNDRFSAERPEGSISTLTIQRTEQRDSAMYRCASSSRTGRLEQYFGPGTRLTVT.

The chain employs TRBV29-1 and TRBJ2-5; 7 nucleotides line up with TRBD1. V lost 4 bases and J lost 5; bases outside the gene matches: 4. The CDR3 is 12 residues long. The germline gives CDR1 SQVTM, CDR2 ANQGSEA. The chain's CDR3 is CSVGIRGETQYF. The CDR3 nucleotides are TGCAGCGTTGGAATCAGGGGGGAGACCCAGTACTTC.

This sequence joins TRBV5-1 and TRBJ2-3; TRBD2 matches at 11 bases. CDR1 is SGHRS, CDR2 YFSETQ, per germline. The CDR3 is 16 residues long. V was pared by 0 bases and J by 8 bases, with 8 bases of the junction left unmatched. The CDR3 protein is CASSLDLAGGPVTQYF. The CDR3 nucleotides are TGCGCCAGCAGCTTGGACCTAGCGGGGGGCCCGGTTACGCAGTATTTT.

The chain is built from TRBV27 and TRBJ2-2; weak D call: TRBD1 (5 bases). V was shortened by 6 bases and J by 0 bases, with 17 bases between the two germline ends. Per the germline V gene, CDR1 is MNHEY and CDR2 is SMNVEV (reference sequence). CDR3 length equals 17 residues. The CDR3 spells CASRTFRESPNTGELFF. The DNA for the CDR3 is TGTGCCAGCAGGACTTTCAGGGAATCTCCGAACACCGGGGAGCTGTTTTTT.

The chain has TRBV27 and TRBJ2-1; D is possibly TRBD1 (6 bases). Germline loops: CDR1 MNHEY, CDR2 SMNVEV (reference sequence). The CDR3 is 14 amino acids. The V and J ends lost 6 bases and 0 bases respectively, with 9 bases between them. The CDR3 is CASSPDSSYNEQFF. CDR3 nucleotides: TGTGCCAGCAGCCCGGACAGCTCCTACAATGAGCAGTTCTTC.

The chain carries TRBV6-5 and TRBJ2-3; D is ambiguous. CDR1 is MNHEY, CDR2 SVGAGI, per germline. This CDR3 is 13 amino acids long. V was pared by 0 bases and J by 3 bases, with 4 bases between. The CDR3: CASSYSGTDTQYF. The DNA of the CDR3 is TGTGCCAGCAGTTACTCCGGGACAGATACGCAGTATTTT.

This sequence joins TRBV15 and TRBJ2-7; 7 nucleotides match TRBD1. The CDR3 contains 14 residues. Germline trimming cut 2 bases from V and 4 bases from J; bases unmatched to any gene: 5. CDR1 is LNHNV, CDR2 YYDKDF, per germline (reference sequence). The chain's CDR3 is CATSRTGQIYEQYF. Written as DNA, the CDR3 is TGTGCCACCAGCAGAACGGGACAGATATACGAGCAGTACTTC.

V and J are TRBV19 and TRBJ2-1; D perhaps matches TRBD2 (6 bases). Per germline, CDR1 LNHDA and CDR2 SQIVND (reference sequence). The V and J ends lost 5 bases and 6 bases respectively, with 8 bases between them. There are 12 residues in the CDR3. The CDR3 coding sequence is TGTGCCAGTAGTGTACTAGCCAATGAGCAGTTCTTC. This gives the protein CASSVLANEQFF.

This chain links TRBV27 with TRBJ2-7; a weak D match, TRBD1 (5 bases). The germline V gene encodes CDR1 MNHEY and CDR2 SMNVEV (reference sequence). V was clipped by 0 bases and J by 0 bases, with 9 bases between them. The CDR3 sequence is 15 residues long. The DNA for the CDR3 is TGTGCCAGCAGTTTATCGTTCCAGGGCTCCTACGAGCAGTACTTC. Translation gives CASSLSFQGSYEQYF.

The chain uses TRBV6-5 and TRBJ2-5; no clear D gene. Trimming removed 0 bases from V and 5 bases from J, with 13 bases in between. Germline CDR1 and CDR2: MNHEY and SVGAGI. The CDR3 extends over 15 amino acids. CDR3 sequence: CASSYSIQSSETQYF. Written as DNA, the CDR3 is TGTGCCAGCAGTTACTCGATCCAGTCTTCCGAGACCCAGTACTTC.

The chain has TRBV5-6 and TRBJ2-5, with TRBD1 matching 10 bases. CDR1 is SGHDT, CDR2 YYEEEE, per germline. Unmatched junction bases numbered 7, after V lost 4 bases and J lost 4 bases. The CDR3 runs 15 residues. CDR3 in amino acids: CASSTGTGVGETQYF. The CDR3 nucleotides read TGTGCCAGCAGCACCGGGACAGGGGTAGGAGAGACCCAGTACTTC.

The chain couples TRBV5-6 to TRBJ2-2; 8 bases line up with TRBD1. This CDR3 contains 16 residues. In germline, CDR1 is SGHDT, CDR2 YYEEEE. With 2 bases clipped from V and 6 bases from J, the junction kept 9 bases outside the gene matches. CDR3 DNA sequence: TGTGCCAGCAGCTTCCGGACAGGGCCCTTCTCCGGGGAGCTGTTTTTT. Amino acids: CASSFRTGPFSGELFF.

The chain combines TRBV19 with TRBJ2-7, with a possible D match to TRBD2 (6 bases). Germline V gene sequence: CDR1 LNHDA, CDR2 SQIVND (reference sequence). Deletions cut 4 bases from V and 7 bases from J, with 11 bases between. This CDR3 is built from 12 residues. This CDR3 is CASSRGEEEQYF. The CDR3 DNA sequence: TGTGCCAGTAGTAGGGGGGAGGAAGAGCAGTACTTC.

The chain is built from TRBV4-1 and TRBJ2-7; D perhaps matches TRBD1 (5 bases). Trimming took 4 bases from V and 9 from J, leaving 16 bases between them. The CDR3 contains 13 residues. CDR1 and CDR2 (germline): MGHRA, YSYEKL. This CDR3 reads CASSRAGPPRQYV. DNA of the CDR3: TGCGCCAGCAGCCGGGCAGGGCCCCCACGGCAGTACGTC.

The chain combines TRBV6-5 with TRBJ2-7; possibly TRBD1 for D (6 bases). Germline lookup yields CDR1 MNHEY and CDR2 SVGAGI. Trimming shortened V by 5 bases and J by 4 bases, and 9 bases separated the two germline ends. The CDR3 has 12 residues. For the CDR3, the DNA is TGTGCCAGCAGTCTACAGGGTTACGAGCAGTACGTC. Residues: CASSLQGYEQYV.

V is TRBV5-4 and J is TRBJ2-5; D possibly corresponds to TRBD1 (6 bases). CDR1 is SGHNT, CDR2 YYREEE, per germline (reference sequence). Trimming took 0 bases from V and 6 from J, leaving 18 bases between them. The CDR3 loop spans 16 amino acids. The CDR3 spells CASSLERGHLGKTQYF. As DNA, the CDR3 is TGTGCCAGCAGCTTGGAGAGGGGACATTTAGGAAAGACCCAGTACTTC. The full variable domain, with the rest looked up from reference TRBV5-4 and TRBJ2-5, is ETGVTQSPTHLIKTRGQQVTLRCSSQSGHNTVSWYQQALGQGPQFIFQYYREEENGRGNFPPRFSGLQFPNYSSELNVNALELDDSALYLCASSLERGHLGKTQYFGPGTRLLVL.

This clone showed up just once. The chain combines TRBV7-9 with TRBJ2-1, with D unclear. Deletions cut 4 bases from V and 7 bases from J, with 8 bases between. Germline V lookup: CDR1 SEHNR, CDR2 FQNEAQ (reference sequence). CDR3 size: 12 residues. The CDR3 DNA reads TGTGCCAGCAGCTCCGTCGGGAATGAGCAGTTCTTC. This translates into CASSSVGNEQFF.

This sequence joins TRBV5-1 and TRBJ2-1; D perhaps matches TRBD1 (5 bases). Germline V gene lookup returns CDR1 SGHRS and CDR2 YFSETQ. CDR3 length equals 14 residues. Deletions cut 0 bases from V and 8 bases from J, with 12 bases between. CDR3 coding DNA: TGCGCCAGCAGCTTGGTCCAGGGTGCCCATGAGCAGTTCTTC. Translated, it gives CASSLVQGAHEQFF.

This clone is a singleton in its sample. The chain uses TRBV6-5 and TRBJ2-7, with TRBD1 matching 7 bases. The J segment lost 3 bases and the V segment lost 6 bases, leaving 5 bases of the junction unmatched. The germline gives CDR1 MNHEY, CDR2 SVGAGI. The CDR3 is 13 residues long. CDR3: CASSAGGDYEQYF. In nucleotides, the CDR3 is TGTGCCAGCAGCGCAGGGGGTGACTACGAGCAGTACTTC.

This chain links TRBV5-4 with TRBJ1-2; 8 bases are a match to TRBD1. V lost 3 bases, J lost 2 bases, and 0 bases stayed unmatched. Germline loops: CDR1 SGHNT, CDR2 YYREEE (reference sequence). The CDR3 sequence is 13 residues long. Here the CDR3 reads CASSWTGNYGYTF. The CDR3 nucleotides are TGTGCCAGCAGCTGGACAGGGAACTATGGCTACACCTTC.

This chain joins TRBV11-2 and TRBJ1-1; D remains ambiguous. This CDR3 spans 13 amino acids. Deletions cut 2 bases from V and 0 bases from J, with 4 bases between. Germline assignment: CDR1 SGHAT and CDR2 FQNNGV. The CDR3 DNA reads as TGTGCCAGCAGCTTAACGGTGAACACTGAAGCTTTCTTT. It codes for CASSLTVNTEAFF.

The chain couples TRBV6-5 to TRBJ2-2; a possible D gene is TRBD1 (5 bases). The CDR3 is 14 residues long. V lost 4 bases and J lost 1, with 7 bases in between. Germline loops: CDR1 MNHEY, CDR2 SVGAGI. The CDR3 coding sequence is TGTGCCAGCAGTTGGGGCTTGAACACCGGGGAGCTGTTTTTT. Translation: CASSWGLNTGELFF.

This sequence joins TRBV7-9 and TRBJ1-2, with TRBD1 matching over 10 bases. The germline V gene encodes CDR1 SEHNR and CDR2 FQNEAQ (reference sequence). The CDR3 runs 17 residues. V shed 5 bases, J shed 5 bases, and the junction held 14 bases outside the gene matches. The CDR3 DNA is TGTGCCAGCAGCCCCCTTAGTTGGGACAGGGGAGAGTATGGCTACACCTTC. It is translated as CASSPLSWDRGEYGYTF.

The gene calls are TRBV6-5 and TRBJ2-5; D not resolved. CDR3 length: 14 residues. From germline, CDR1 is MNHEY and CDR2 SVGAGI. Trimming stripped 0 bases from V and 3 bases from J, with 8 bases between. The CDR3 loop reads CASSYSHRKETQYF. In nucleotides, the CDR3 is TGTGCCAGCAGTTACTCCCACAGAAAAGAGACCCAGTACTTC.

This clone appeared once. The V call is TRBV19, the J call TRBJ2-4; TRBD1 agrees at 11 bases. Trimming at V came to 3 bases and at J to 5 bases, leaving 3 bases not matched to a gene. Germline V gene lookup returns CDR1 LNHDA and CDR2 SQIVND (reference sequence). CDR3 length: 15 amino acids. CDR3 DNA sequence: TGTGCCAGTAGTATGGACAGGGGGCTCGAAAACATTCAGTACTTC. This codes for CASSMDRGLENIQYF.

As DNA, the CDR3 is TGCGCCAGCAGCTCGGGACTCGCTAGCTCCTACAATGAGCAGTTCTTC. It translates to CASSSGLASSYNEQFF. J is TRBJ2-1 and V is TRBV5-1; the D gene is possibly TRBD2 (6 bases). The V end lost 3 bases, the J end lost 0 bases, and 13 bases lay between the germline ends. Germline CDR1 reads SGHRS; CDR2 reads YFSETQ. There are 16 residues in the CDR3.